Below are 17 T cell receptor beta chains sequenced from a single sample in a study of shared clonotypes between healthy human individuals. The protocol was immunoSEQ multiplex PCR, while the TCRdb copy is restricted to in-frame clones and leaves out a portion. The repertoire consists of roughly 1,600,000 clones, with approximately 98.5% occurring once and the leading ten covering approximately 0.4%. The sequenced sample consisted of naive CD4+ T cells sorted from blood. Sample subset: CD45RA+ positively selected. Receptors were obtained from a man aged 25 to 40 in good health.

To note about this clone: Other DNA sequences in the sample encode the same CDR3. The chain carries TRBV28 and TRBJ1-2; D is unresolved. The germline gives CDR1 MDHEN, CDR2 SYDVKM. The CDR3 has 12 amino acids. Trimming pared 2 bases from V and 6 bases from J, leaving 7 bases between. The DNA of the CDR3 is TGTGCCAGCAGTTTAAGTGGCCATGGCTACACCTTC. Translating it yields CASSLSGHGYTF.

V is TRBV19 and J is TRBJ2-5, with D possibly matching TRBD2 (5 bases). V lost 4 bases and J lost 4, with 19 bases in between. CDR1 is LNHDA and CDR2 is SQIVND in the germline V gene (reference sequence). The CDR3 contains 16 residues. CDR3 loop: CASSTRFGVKRETQYF. CDR3 DNA sequence: TGTGCCAGTAGTACCCGGTTCGGGGTAAAGCGAGAGACCCAGTACTTC.

The rearrangement links TRBV7-9 to TRBJ1-2; D possibly corresponds to TRBD1 (5 bases). This CDR3 contains 15 residues. Trimming pared 5 bases from V and 5 bases from J, leaving 18 bases between. Germline V gene sequence: CDR1 SEHNR, CDR2 FQNEAQ (reference sequence). The CDR3 reads CASSTLSRVRYGYTF. For the CDR3, the DNA is TGTGCCAGCAGCACCCTCTCCAGGGTGAGGTATGGCTACACCTTC.

The chain has TRBV4-1 and TRBJ2-3; 8 nucleotides match TRBD1. J was trimmed by 1 base and V by 4 bases; bases with no gene match: 10. Germline V gene sequence: CDR1 MGHRA, CDR2 YSYEKL. The CDR3 totals 17 residues. CDR3 in amino acids: CASSPSLTGVGTDTQYF. The CDR3 DNA sequence: TGCGCCAGCAGCCCCTCTCTGACAGGGGTAGGCACAGATACGCAGTATTTT.

This chain joins TRBV19 and TRBJ1-1, with TRBD1 matching over 9 bases. CDR1 and CDR2 from the germline V gene are LNHDA and SQIVND (reference sequence). CDR3 length: 13 amino acids. V gave up 3 bases and J gave up 11 bases; unmatched junction bases: 7. The CDR3: CASSMPGTGNAFF. The CDR3 coding sequence is TGTGCCAGTAGTATGCCCGGGACAGGGAACGCTTTCTTT.

This clone was seen just once. The same CDR3 can be traced to other DNA sequences in this sample. The V gene is TRBV5-1, the J gene TRBJ2-5; D not resolved. Germline CDR1 SGHRS, CDR2 YFSETQ. This CDR3 contains 14 residues. With 1 base removed from V and 0 bases from J, the gap between germline ends came to 7 bases. The CDR3 DNA reads TGCGCCAGCAGCTTGAGCCGGTACCAAGAGACCCAGTACTTC. Translating gives CASSLSRYQETQYF. Based on the CDR3 plus reference TRBV5-1 and TRBJ2-5, the full variable domain is KAGVTQTPRYLIKTRGQQVTLSCSPISGHRSVSWYQQTPGQGLQFLFEYFSETQRNKGNFPGRFSGRQFSNSRSEMNVSTLELGDSALYLCASSLSRYQETQYFGPGTRLLVL.

Details on this clone: This sample includes further DNA sequences coding for the same CDR3. The gene calls are TRBV7-9 and TRBJ2-3; D unclear. The CDR3 consists of 11 residues. The V gene lost 3 bases and the J gene lost 6 bases, with 4 bases spanning the gap. CDR1 SEHNR and CDR2 FQNEAQ come from the germline V gene (reference sequence). CDR3 sequence (DNA): TGTGCCAGCAGCTTGTCCGATACGCAGTATTTT. The encoded protein is CASSLSDTQYF.

This clone occurred once. This rearrangement joins TRBV5-1 to TRBJ2-1; tentative D call: TRBD1 (5 bases). In germline, CDR1 is SGHRS, CDR2 YFSETQ. The CDR3 length is 15 residues. V was cut by 2 bases and J by 8 bases, with 17 bases left in between. The CDR3 coding sequence is TGCGCCAGCAGCTTCCCGGGTCAGGGTGGCGATGAGCAGTTCTTC. Protein: CASSFPGQGGDEQFF.

The V gene is TRBV10-1, the J gene TRBJ2-2, with 7 positions matching TRBD1. The length of the CDR3 is 15 residues. After removal of 4 bases from V and 6 bases from J, the junction contained 8 bases not matched to a gene. Per germline, CDR1 WNHNN and CDR2 SYGVQD (reference sequence). Here the CDR3 reads CASSGDRVMAGELFF. CDR3 nucleotide sequence: TGCGCCAGCAGTGGAGACAGGGTTATGGCCGGGGAGCTGTTTTTT.

Details on this clone: This sample also contains other DNA sequences that code for the same CDR3. The chain uses TRBV6-5 and TRBJ1-1; no clear D. Trimming removed 3 bases from V and 1 base from J, with 6 bases in between. CDR1 and CDR2 (germline): MNHEY, SVGAGI. The CDR3 is made up of 13 amino acids. The chain's CDR3 is CASSYTGNTEAFF. In DNA, the CDR3 is TGTGCCAGCAGTTATACGGGGAACACTGAAGCTTTCTTT.

The chain joins TRBV4-1 to TRBJ2-7; 8 bases fit TRBD2. The trim removed 6 bases at V and 2 bases at J, leaving 12 bases unmatched. The CDR3 sequence is 16 residues long. In germline, CDR1 is MGHRA, CDR2 YSYEKL. CDR3 region: CASSLAGTSGTYEQYF. The CDR3 bases are TGCGCCAGCAGTCTGGCGGGAACTAGCGGTACCTACGAGCAGTACTTC.

J is TRBJ2-1 and V is TRBV29-1, with 7 bases fitting TRBD1. The CDR3 runs 14 residues. Germline CDR1 is SQVTM and CDR2 is ANQGSEA. Trimming at V came to 3 bases and at J to 2 bases, leaving 4 bases not matched to a gene. The CDR3 region is CSVDDRVPYNEQFF. The CDR3, as DNA: TGCAGCGTTGATGACAGGGTGCCCTACAATGAGCAGTTCTTC.

V gene TRBV27 combines with J gene TRBJ2-4; no clear D gene. The CDR3 consists of 17 residues. With 4 bases removed from V and 0 bases from J, the gap between germline ends came to 16 bases. CDR1 is MNHEY, CDR2 SMNVEV, per germline (reference sequence). CDR3 residues: CASSSPSRSKAKNIQYF. The CDR3, as DNA: TGTGCCAGCAGTTCCCCTTCACGGAGCAAAGCCAAAAACATTCAGTACTTC.

The chain links TRBV18 to TRBJ2-1; 8 bases agree with TRBD2. There are 17 residues in the CDR3. V lost 8 bases, J lost 2 bases, and 14 bases stayed unmatched. Germline lookup yields CDR1 KGHSH and CDR2 LQKENI. DNA for the CDR3: TGTGCCAGCAAGAGAGTAGCGGGAAAATCGGCCTACAATGAGCAGTTCTTC. This sequence encodes CASKRVAGKSAYNEQFF. Combining the CDR3 with reference TRBV18 and TRBJ2-1 gives the whole variable domain NAGVMQNPRHLVRRRGQEARLRCSPMKGHSHVYWYRQLPEEGLKFMVYLQKENIIDESGMPKERFSAEFPKEGPSILRIQQVVRGDSAAYFCASKRVAGKSAYNEQFFGPGTRLTVL.

The chain recombines TRBV5-6 with TRBJ1-3; perhaps TRBD1 as D (5 bases). Germline V gene lookup returns CDR1 SGHDT and CDR2 YYEEEE. V lost 6 bases and J 2 bases, leaving 9 bases between the germline ends. The CDR3 runs 13 residues. CDR3 bases: TGTGCCAGCAACAGGAAAGCTGGAAACACCATATATTTT. Amino acid sequence: CASNRKAGNTIYF.

The V gene is TRBV4-2, the J gene TRBJ2-5; D could derive from TRBD1 or TRBD2 (5 bases each). Germline V gene lookup returns CDR1 LGHNA and CDR2 YNFKEQ. The CDR3 runs 15 residues. The V and J ends lost 0 bases and 5 bases respectively, with 13 bases between them. For the CDR3, the DNA is TGTGCCAGCAGCCAAGAAGGGGCTAAGCGGGAGACCCAGTACTTC. This codes for CASSQEGAKRETQYF.

This chain links TRBV28 with TRBJ1-1, with a possible D match to TRBD1 (5 bases). CDR1 is MDHEN, CDR2 SYDVKM, per germline. The V and J ends lost 3 bases and 1 base respectively, with 21 bases between them. This CDR3 is built from 18 residues. CDR3 in amino acids: CASSFHWGKGRTNTEAFF. The DNA for the CDR3 is TGTGCCAGCAGTTTTCATTGGGGGAAGGGGCGAACGAACACTGAAGCTTTCTTT. Combining the CDR3 with reference TRBV28 and TRBJ1-1 gives the whole variable domain DVKVTQSSRYLVKRTGEKVFLECVQDMDHENMFWYRQDPGLGLRLIYFSYDVKMKEKGDIPEGYSVSREKKERFSLILESASTNQTSMYLCASSFHWGKGRTNTEAFFGQGTRLTVV.